These 17 T cell receptor beta chains originate from one sample sequenced in a study of blood T cell repertoires in COVID-19. Produced via immunoSEQ multiplex PCR; TCRdb's table is partial and in-frame only. The sample holds more than 250,000 clones, roughly 88% seen once. The material sequenced was PBMCs or T cells enriched from blood (not recorded which). These receptors came from a man in his thirties or forties who had recovered from COVID-19.

This sequence joins TRBV18 and TRBJ1-2; no clear D gene. Between the trimmed V and J ends, which lost 2 bases and 9 bases, there was a span of 16 bases. CDR1 is KGHSH and CDR2 is LQKENI in the germline V gene. The CDR3 contains 14 residues. The CDR3 spells CASSPVGGLESYTF. The CDR3 coding sequence is TGTGCCAGCTCACCAGTTGGCGGTTTAGAGAGCTACACCTTC.

The V gene is TRBV10-3, the J gene TRBJ1-4; 8 bases are a match to TRBD1. Trimming cost V 10 bases and J 10 bases; bases outside gene matches: 11. The germline gives CDR1 ENHRY, CDR2 SYGVKD. CDR3 length equals 13 residues. The CDR3 DNA follows: TGTGCCACCTCATCCGGACAGGGAGGAAAACTGTTTTTT. It is translated as CATSSGQGGKLFF.

CDR3 amino acids: CASSIGTGNYGYTF. The CDR3 region has the DNA TGTGCCAGCAGCATTGGGACAGGGAACTATGGCTACACCTTC. This chain links TRBV9 with TRBJ1-2; the match to TRBD1 covers 9 bases. Germline-derived CDR1 and CDR2 are SGDLS and YYNGEE. This CDR3 comprises 14 residues. The ends lost 4 bases at V and 2 bases at J; junction bases unmatched: 3.

This clone came up once. V and J are TRBV9 and TRBJ1-6; 7 nucleotides line up with TRBD1. Per the germline V gene, CDR1 is SGDLS and CDR2 is YYNGEE. The trim removed 0 bases at V and 7 bases at J, leaving 4 bases unmatched. This CDR3 region has 15 residues. The CDR3 loop reads CASSVGQGWNSPLHF. The CDR3 DNA reads as TGTGCCAGCAGCGTAGGACAGGGATGGAATTCACCCCTCCACTTT.

The gene calls are TRBV5-6 and TRBJ1-2, with 7 positions matching TRBD1. CDR1 is SGHDT and CDR2 is YYEEEE in the germline V gene. V gave up 6 bases and J gave up 4 bases; unmatched junction bases: 15. The CDR3 loop spans 16 amino acids. Written as DNA, the CDR3 is TGTGCCAGCACCACCCCACGGACAGGAGTTCCCTATGGCTACACCTTC. Its protein product is CASTTPRTGVPYGYTF.

This clone appeared a single time. The chain is built from TRBV3-1 (or the pseudogene TRBV3-2) and TRBJ2-1, with TRBD1 identical over 8 bases. Germline trimming cut 4 bases from V and 3 bases from J; bases unmatched to any gene: 5. This CDR3 has 15 residues. Per germline, CDR1 LGHDT and CDR2 YNNKEL (reference sequence). Written as DNA, the CDR3 is TGTGCCAGCAGCCTGACAGGGGTTAACTACAATGAGCAGTTCTTC. This translates into CASSLTGVNYNEQFF.

The CDR3 is CAISESRGQGRDTEAFF. The CDR3 coding sequence is TGTGCCATCAGTGAGTCGCGGGGACAGGGGAGAGACACTGAAGCTTTCTTT. This chain joins TRBV10-3 and TRBJ1-1; TRBD1 matches 10 bases. Germline CDR1 reads ENHRY; CDR2 reads SYGVKD. The CDR3 covers 17 residues. V lost 0 bases, J lost 3 bases, and 7 bases stayed unmatched.

This sequence joins TRBV9 and TRBJ1-2, with 7 nucleotides matching TRBD1. V lost 4 bases and J lost 3; bases outside the gene matches: 9. This CDR3 region has 15 residues. Germline CDR1 reads SGDLS; CDR2 reads YYNGEE. In DNA, the CDR3 is TGTGCCAGCAGCCCAAACTCCGGGACAGACTATGGCTACACCTTC. Its translation is CASSPNSGTDYGYTF. Using reference TRBV9 and TRBJ1-2 for the parts outside the CDR3, the full variable domain is DSGVTQTPKHLITATGQRVTLRCSPRSGDLSVYWYQQSLDQGLQFLIQYYNGEERAKGNILERFSAQQFPDLHSELNLSSLELGDSALYFCASSPNSGTDYGYTFGSGTRLTVV.

The CDR3 protein is CASSYIDRGSYNEQFF. The DNA for the CDR3 is TGTGCCAGCAGCTATATAGACAGGGGCTCCTACAATGAGCAGTTCTTC. The chain has TRBV7-9 and TRBJ2-1; 8 nucleotides line up with TRBD1. This CDR3 is 16 amino acids long. Unmatched junction bases numbered 5, after V lost 4 bases and J lost 0 bases. Germline V gene lookup returns CDR1 SEHNR and CDR2 FQNEAQ (reference sequence).

This clone was counted a few times. This chain joins TRBV2 and TRBJ2-2; TRBD2 matches 8 bases. Germline loops: CDR1 SNHLY, CDR2 FYNNEI. With V trimmed by 0 bases and J by 7 bases, 7 bases remained unmatched. The CDR3 has 16 residues. CDR3 sequence reads: CASSEAPAGAGGELFF. The CDR3 nucleotides read TGTGCCAGCAGTGAAGCCCCAGCGGGGGCGGGCGGGGAGCTGTTTTTT.

The sample holds one count of this clone. This chain connects TRBV14 to TRBJ1-6, with D possibly matching TRBD1 (6 bases). This CDR3 has 18 residues. In germline, CDR1 is SGHDN, CDR2 FVKESK. V was pared by 1 base and J by 4 bases, with 17 bases between. CDR3 DNA: TGTGCCAGCAGCCAAGGTCTCGCCAGGGGAATATATAATTCACCCCTCCACTTT. Translation gives CASSQGLARGIYNSPLHF.

This sequence joins TRBV3-1 (or the pseudogene TRBV3-2) and TRBJ1-1, with 7 nucleotides matching TRBD1. This CDR3 spans 14 amino acids. Germline values: CDR1 LGHDT, CDR2 YNNKEL (reference sequence). V gave up 2 bases and J gave up 2 bases; unmatched junction bases: 2. CDR3 bases: TGTGCCAGCAGCCAAACAGGGGCTAACACTGAAGCTTTCTTT. This gives the protein CASSQTGANTEAFF.

The chain is built from TRBV7-3 and TRBJ2-1; D may be TRBD2 (6 bases). Germline CDR1 SGHTA, CDR2 FQGTGA. This CDR3 has 14 amino acids. V was cut by 3 bases and J by 8 bases, with 14 bases left in between. CDR3 residues: CASSLRGTLDEQFF. CDR3 nucleotide sequence: TGTGCCAGCAGCTTGCGGGGAACTTTGGATGAGCAGTTCTTC. The full variable domain, completed using reference TRBV7-3 and TRBJ2-1, is GAGVSQTPSNKVTEKGKYVELRCDPISGHTALYWYRQSLGQGPEFLIYFQGTGAADDSGLPNDRFFAVRPEGSVSTLKIQRTERGDSAVYLCASSLRGTLDEQFFGPGTRLTVL.

The table lists this clone with a count of one. The J gene is TRBJ2-1, the V gene TRBV11-1; the match to TRBD1 covers 7 bases. Germline V gives CDR1 SGHAT, CDR2 FQDESV (reference sequence). The CDR3 runs to 14 residues. The V and J ends lost 6 bases and 10 bases, in that order; junction bases with no gene match: 12. CDR3 sequence: CASRPGQPSGEQFF. The CDR3 nucleotides are TGTGCCAGCAGGCCGGGACAGCCTTCAGGCGAGCAGTTCTTC. Full variable domain (missing parts from reference TRBV11-1 and TRBJ2-1): EAEVAQSPRYKITEKSQAVAFWCDPISGHATLYWYRQILGQGPELLVQFQDESVVDDSQLPKDRFSAERLKGVDSTLKIQPAELGDSAMYLCASRPGQPSGEQFFGPGTRLTVL.

The chain uses TRBV3-1 (or the pseudogene TRBV3-2) and TRBJ1-6, with D perhaps matching TRBD1 (6 bases). Trimming pared 1 base from V and 0 bases from J, leaving 13 bases between. The CDR3 is made up of 18 amino acids. Looked up from germline, CDR1 is LGHDT and CDR2 is YNNKEL (reference sequence). Here the CDR3 DNA reads TGTGCCAGCAGCCAAGTGGACAGTGTTTCCTCCTATAATTCACCCCTCCACTTT. Amino acid sequence: CASSQVDSVSSYNSPLHF.

This rearrangement joins TRBV6-2 or TRBV6-3 to TRBJ2-1; the match to TRBD2 covers 12 bases. The length of the CDR3 is 15 residues. Trimming at V came to 4 bases and at J to 6 bases, leaving 4 bases not matched to a gene. Germline V gene data show CDR1 as MNHEY and CDR2 as SVGEGT. CDR3 loop: CASSWSTSGGNEQFF. In DNA, the CDR3 is TGTGCCAGCAGTTGGTCGACTAGCGGGGGCAATGAGCAGTTCTTC.

The V gene is TRBV5-1, the J gene TRBJ1-1; a possible D gene is TRBD1 (6 bases). The CDR3 has 14 residues. Trimming removed 5 bases from V and 6 bases from J, with 17 bases in between. Germline-derived CDR1 and CDR2 are SGHRS and YFSETQ. CDR3 sequence reads: CASSLGGALPEAFF. For the CDR3, the DNA is TGCGCCAGCAGTCTGGGGGGGGCTCTCCCTGAAGCTTTCTTT.